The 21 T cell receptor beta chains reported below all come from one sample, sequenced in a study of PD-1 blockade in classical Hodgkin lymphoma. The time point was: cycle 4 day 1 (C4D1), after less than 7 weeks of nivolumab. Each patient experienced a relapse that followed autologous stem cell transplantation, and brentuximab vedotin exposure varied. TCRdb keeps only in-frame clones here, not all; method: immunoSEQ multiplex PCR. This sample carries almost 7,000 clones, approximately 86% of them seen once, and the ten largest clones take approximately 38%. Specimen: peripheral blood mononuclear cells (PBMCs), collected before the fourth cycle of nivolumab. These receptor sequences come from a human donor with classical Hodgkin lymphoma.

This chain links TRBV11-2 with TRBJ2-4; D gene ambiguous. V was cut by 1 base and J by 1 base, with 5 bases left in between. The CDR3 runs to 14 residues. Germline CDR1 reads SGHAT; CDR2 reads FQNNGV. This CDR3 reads CASSLAGAKNIQYF. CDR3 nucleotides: TGTGCCAGCAGCTTAGCCGGGGCCAAAAACATTCAGTACTTC. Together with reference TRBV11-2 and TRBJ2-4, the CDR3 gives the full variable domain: EAGVAQSPRYKIIEKRQSVAFWCNPISGHATLYWYQQILGQGPKLLIQFQNNGVVDDSQLPKDRFSAERLKGVDSTLKIQPAKLEDSAVYLCASSLAGAKNIQYFGAGTRLSVL.

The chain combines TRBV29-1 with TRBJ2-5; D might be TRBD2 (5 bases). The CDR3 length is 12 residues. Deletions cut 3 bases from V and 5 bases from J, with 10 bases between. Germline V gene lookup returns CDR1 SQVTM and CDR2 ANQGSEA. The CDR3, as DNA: TGCAGCGTTGATTGGAGGCGGGAGACCCAGTACTTC. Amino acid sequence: CSVDWRRETQYF.

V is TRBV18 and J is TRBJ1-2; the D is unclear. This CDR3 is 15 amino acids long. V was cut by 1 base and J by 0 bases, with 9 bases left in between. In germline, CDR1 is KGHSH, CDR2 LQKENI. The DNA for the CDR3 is TGTGCCAGCTCACCACACCCAGGAGCTAACTATGGCTACACCTTC. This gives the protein CASSPHPGANYGYTF.

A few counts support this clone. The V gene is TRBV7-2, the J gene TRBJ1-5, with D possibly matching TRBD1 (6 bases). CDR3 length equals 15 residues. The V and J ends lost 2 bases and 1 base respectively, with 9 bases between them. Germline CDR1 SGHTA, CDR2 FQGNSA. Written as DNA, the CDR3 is TGTGCCAGCAGCTTATCCGGGGGCAGCAATCAGCCCCAGCATTTT. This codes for CASSLSGGSNQPQHF.

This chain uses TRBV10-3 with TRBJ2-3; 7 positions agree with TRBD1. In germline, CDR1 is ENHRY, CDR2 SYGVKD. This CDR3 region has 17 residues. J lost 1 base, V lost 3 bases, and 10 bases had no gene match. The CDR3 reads CAISETGVLPRTDTQYF. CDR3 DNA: TGTGCCATCAGTGAAACAGGGGTCCTACCCCGCACAGATACGCAGTATTTT.

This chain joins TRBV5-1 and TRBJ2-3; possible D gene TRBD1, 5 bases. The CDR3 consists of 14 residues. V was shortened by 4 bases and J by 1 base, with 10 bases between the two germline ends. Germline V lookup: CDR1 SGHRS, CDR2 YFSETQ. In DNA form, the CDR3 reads TGCGCCAGCAGCCTTCAGACAGGCACAGATACGCAGTATTTT. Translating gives CASSLQTGTDTQYF.

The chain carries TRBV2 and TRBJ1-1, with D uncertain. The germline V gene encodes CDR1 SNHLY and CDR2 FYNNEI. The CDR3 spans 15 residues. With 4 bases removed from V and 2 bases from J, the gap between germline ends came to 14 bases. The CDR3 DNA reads TGTGCCAGCAGTGTAAGTCGGGCAGTAAACACTGAAGCTTTCTTT. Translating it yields CASSVSRAVNTEAFF.

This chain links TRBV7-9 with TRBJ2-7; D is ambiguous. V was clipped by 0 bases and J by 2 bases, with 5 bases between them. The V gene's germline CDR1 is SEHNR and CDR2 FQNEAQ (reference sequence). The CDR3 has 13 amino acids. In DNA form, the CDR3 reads TGTGCCAGCAGCTTAGCAGGGACCTACGAGCAGTACGTC. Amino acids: CASSLAGTYEQYV.

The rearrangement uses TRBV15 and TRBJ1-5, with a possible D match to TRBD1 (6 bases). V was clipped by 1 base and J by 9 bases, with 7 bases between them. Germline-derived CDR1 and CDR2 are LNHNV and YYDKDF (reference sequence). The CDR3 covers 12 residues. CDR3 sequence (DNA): TGTGCCACCAGCAGAGTGACAGGGCCCCAGCATTTT. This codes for CATSRVTGPQHF.

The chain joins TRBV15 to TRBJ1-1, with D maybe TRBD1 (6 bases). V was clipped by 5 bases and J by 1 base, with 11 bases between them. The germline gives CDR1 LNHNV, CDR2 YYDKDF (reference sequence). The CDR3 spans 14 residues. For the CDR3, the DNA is TGTGCCACCAGCCGCGACAGGTCGAACACTGAAGCTTTCTTT. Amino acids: CATSRDRSNTEAFF.

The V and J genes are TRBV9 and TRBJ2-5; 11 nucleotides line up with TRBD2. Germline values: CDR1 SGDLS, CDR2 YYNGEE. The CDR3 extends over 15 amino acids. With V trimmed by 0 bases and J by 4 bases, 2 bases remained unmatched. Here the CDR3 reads CASSVGLAGTETQYF. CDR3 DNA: TGTGCCAGCAGCGTAGGACTAGCGGGGACAGAGACCCAGTACTTC. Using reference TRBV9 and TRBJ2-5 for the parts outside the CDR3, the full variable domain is DSGVTQTPKHLITATGQRVTLRCSPRSGDLSVYWYQQSLDQGLQFLIQYYNGEERAKGNILERFSAQQFPDLHSELNLSSLELGDSALYFCASSVGLAGTETQYFGPGTRLLVL.

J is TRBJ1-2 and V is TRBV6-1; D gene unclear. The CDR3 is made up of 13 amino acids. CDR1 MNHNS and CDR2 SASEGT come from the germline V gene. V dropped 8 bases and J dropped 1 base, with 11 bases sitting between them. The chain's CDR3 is CASRDLINYGYTF. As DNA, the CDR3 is TGTGCCAGCCGAGACCTTATTAACTATGGCTACACCTTC.

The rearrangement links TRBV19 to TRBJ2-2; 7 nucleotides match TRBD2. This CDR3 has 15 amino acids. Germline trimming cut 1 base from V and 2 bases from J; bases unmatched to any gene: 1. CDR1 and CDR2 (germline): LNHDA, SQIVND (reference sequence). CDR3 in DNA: TGTGCCAGTAGTATAGGCGGGGGAAACACCGGGGAGCTGTTTTTT. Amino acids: CASSIGGGNTGELFF.

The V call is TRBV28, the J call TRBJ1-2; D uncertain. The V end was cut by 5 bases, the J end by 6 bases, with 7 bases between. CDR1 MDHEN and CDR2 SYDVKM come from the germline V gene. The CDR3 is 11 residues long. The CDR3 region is CASSLQNGYTF. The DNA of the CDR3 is TGTGCCAGCAGTCTCCAAAATGGCTACACCTTC.

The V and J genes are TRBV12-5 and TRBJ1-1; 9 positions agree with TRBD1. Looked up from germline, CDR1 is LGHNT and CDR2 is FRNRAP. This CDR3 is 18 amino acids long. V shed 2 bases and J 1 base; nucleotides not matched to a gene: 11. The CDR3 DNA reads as TGTGCTAGTGGTTTGTTACCGGGACAGGGTCTCAGGAACACTGAAGCTTTCTTT. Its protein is CASGLLPGQGLRNTEAFF.

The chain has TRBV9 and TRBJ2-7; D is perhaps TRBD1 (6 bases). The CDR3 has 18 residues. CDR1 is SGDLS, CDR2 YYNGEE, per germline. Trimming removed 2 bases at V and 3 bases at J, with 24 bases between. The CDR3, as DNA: TGTGCCAGCAGCGTGTCGTCAGGCAGGCCCGGGACAATCTACGAGCAGTACGTC. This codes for CASSVSSGRPGTIYEQYV.

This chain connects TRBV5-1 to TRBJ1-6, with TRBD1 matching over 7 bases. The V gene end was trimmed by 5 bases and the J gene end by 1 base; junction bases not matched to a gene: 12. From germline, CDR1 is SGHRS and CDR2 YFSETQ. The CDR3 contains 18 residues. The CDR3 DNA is TGCGCCAGCAGTTTTGGGGGTTACAGGGGATCCTATAATTCACCCCTCCACTTT. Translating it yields CASSFGGYRGSYNSPLHF.

This CDR3 is CASSRQGQGRGETQYF. The CDR3, as DNA: TGTGCCAGCAGCCGACAAGGACAGGGAAGGGGTGAGACCCAGTACTTC. This rearrangement joins TRBV7-2 to TRBJ2-5, with 8 bases aligning to TRBD1. CDR1 and CDR2 from the germline V gene are SGHTA and FQGNSA. This CDR3 has 16 amino acids. With 5 bases clipped from V and 5 bases from J, the junction kept 13 bases outside the gene matches. The variable domain in full, with the rest retrieved from reference TRBV7-2 and TRBJ2-5, is GAGVSQSPSNKVTEKGKDVELRCDPISGHTALYWYRQSLGQGLEFLIYFQGNSAPDKSGLPSDRFSAERTGGSVSTLTIQRTQQEDSAVYLCASSRQGQGRGETQYFGPGTRLLVL.

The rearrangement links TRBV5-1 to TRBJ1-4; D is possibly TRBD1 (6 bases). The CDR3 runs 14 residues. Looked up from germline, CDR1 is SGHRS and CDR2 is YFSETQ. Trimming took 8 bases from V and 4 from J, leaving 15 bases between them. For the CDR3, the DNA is TGCGCCAGTAGACTCACAGGGTTTAATGAAAAACTGTTTTTT. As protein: CASRLTGFNEKLFF. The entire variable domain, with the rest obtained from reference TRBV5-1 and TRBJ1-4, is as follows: KAGVTQTPRYLIKTRGQQVTLSCSPISGHRSVSWYQQTPGQGLQFLFEYFSETQRNKGNFPGRFSGRQFSNSRSEMNVSTLELGDSALYLCASRLTGFNEKLFFGSGTQLSVL.

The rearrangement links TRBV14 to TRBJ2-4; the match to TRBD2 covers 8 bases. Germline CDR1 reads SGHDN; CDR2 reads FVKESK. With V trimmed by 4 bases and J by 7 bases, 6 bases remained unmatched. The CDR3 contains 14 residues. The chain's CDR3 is CASSPYRGGNIQYF. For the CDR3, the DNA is TGTGCCAGCAGCCCTTACCGCGGGGGGAACATTCAGTACTTC.

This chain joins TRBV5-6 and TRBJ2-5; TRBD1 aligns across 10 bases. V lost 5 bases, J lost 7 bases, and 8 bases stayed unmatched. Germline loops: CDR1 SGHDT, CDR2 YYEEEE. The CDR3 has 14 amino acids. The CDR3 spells CASSPGDRGRTQYF. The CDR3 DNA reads TGTGCCAGCAGTCCCGGGGACAGGGGACGGACCCAGTACTTC. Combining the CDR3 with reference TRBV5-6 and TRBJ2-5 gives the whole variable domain DAGVTQSPTHLIKTRGQQVTLRCSPKSGHDTVSWYQQALGQGPQFIFQYYEEEERQRGNFPDRFSGHQFPNYSSELNVNALLLGDSALYLCASSPGDRGRTQYFGPGTRLLVL.